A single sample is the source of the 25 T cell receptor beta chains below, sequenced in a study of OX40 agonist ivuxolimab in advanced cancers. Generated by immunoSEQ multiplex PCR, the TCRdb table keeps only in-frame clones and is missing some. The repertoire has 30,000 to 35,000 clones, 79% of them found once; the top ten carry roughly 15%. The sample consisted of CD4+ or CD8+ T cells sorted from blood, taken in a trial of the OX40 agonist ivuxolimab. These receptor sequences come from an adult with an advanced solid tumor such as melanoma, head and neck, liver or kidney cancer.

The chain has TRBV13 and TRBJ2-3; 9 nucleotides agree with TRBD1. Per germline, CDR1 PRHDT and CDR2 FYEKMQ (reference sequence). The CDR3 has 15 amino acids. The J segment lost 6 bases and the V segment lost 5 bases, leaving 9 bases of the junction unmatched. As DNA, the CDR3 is TGTGCCAGCAGCCGAGGACAGGGGACAGCCGATACGCAGTATTTT. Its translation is CASSRGQGTADTQYF.

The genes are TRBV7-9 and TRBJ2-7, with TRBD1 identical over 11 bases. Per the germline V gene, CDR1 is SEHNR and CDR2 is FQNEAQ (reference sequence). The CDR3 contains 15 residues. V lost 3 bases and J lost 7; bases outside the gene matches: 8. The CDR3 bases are TGTGCCAGCAGCTTCCCCGGACAGGGGGCCAGAGAGCAGTACTTC. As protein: CASSFPGQGAREQYF.

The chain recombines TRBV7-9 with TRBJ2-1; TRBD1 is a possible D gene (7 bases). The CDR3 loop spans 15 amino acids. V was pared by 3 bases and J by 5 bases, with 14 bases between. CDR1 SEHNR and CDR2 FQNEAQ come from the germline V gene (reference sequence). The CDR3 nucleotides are TGTGCCAGCAGCTTCAGACAGGGAGGCCACAATGAGCAGTTCTTC. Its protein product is CASSFRQGGHNEQFF. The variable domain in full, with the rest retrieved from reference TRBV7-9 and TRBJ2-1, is DTGVSQNPRHKITKRGQNVTFRCDPISEHNRLYWYRQTLGQGPEFLTYFQNEAQLEKSRLLSDRFSAERPKGSFSTLEIQRTEQGDSAMYLCASSFRQGGHNEQFFGPGTRLTVL.

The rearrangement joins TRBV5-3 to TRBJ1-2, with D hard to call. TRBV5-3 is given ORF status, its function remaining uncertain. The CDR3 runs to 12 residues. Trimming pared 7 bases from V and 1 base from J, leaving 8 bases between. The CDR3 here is CARGTSNYGYTF. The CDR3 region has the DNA TGTGCCAGAGGTACTAGTAACTATGGCTACACCTTC.

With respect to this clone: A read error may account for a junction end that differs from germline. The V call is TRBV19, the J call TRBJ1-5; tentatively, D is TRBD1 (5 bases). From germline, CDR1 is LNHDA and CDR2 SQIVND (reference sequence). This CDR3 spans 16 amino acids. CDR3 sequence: CAGSDSGGAANQPQHF. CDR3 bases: TGTGCCGGTAGCGACTCGGGGGGAGCGGCCAATCAGCCCCAGCATTTT.

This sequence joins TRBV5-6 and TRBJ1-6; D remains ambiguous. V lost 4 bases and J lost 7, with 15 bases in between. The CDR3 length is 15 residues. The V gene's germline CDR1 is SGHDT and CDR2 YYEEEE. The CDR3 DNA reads TGTGCCAGCAGCCCGCCTCTGGAGCCCAATTCACCCCTCCACTTT. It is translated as CASSPPLEPNSPLHF. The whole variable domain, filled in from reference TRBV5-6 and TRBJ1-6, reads DAGVTQSPTHLIKTRGQQVTLRCSPKSGHDTVSWYQQALGQGPQFIFQYYEEEERQRGNFPDRFSGHQFPNYSSELNVNALLLGDSALYLCASSPPLEPNSPLHFGNGTRLTVT.

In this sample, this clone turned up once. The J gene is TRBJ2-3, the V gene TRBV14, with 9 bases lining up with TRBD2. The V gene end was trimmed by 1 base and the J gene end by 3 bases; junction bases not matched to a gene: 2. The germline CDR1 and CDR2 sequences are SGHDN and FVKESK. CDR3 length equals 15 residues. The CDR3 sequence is CASSQGSGSTDTQYF. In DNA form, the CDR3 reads TGTGCCAGCAGCCAAGGTAGCGGGAGTACAGATACGCAGTATTTT.

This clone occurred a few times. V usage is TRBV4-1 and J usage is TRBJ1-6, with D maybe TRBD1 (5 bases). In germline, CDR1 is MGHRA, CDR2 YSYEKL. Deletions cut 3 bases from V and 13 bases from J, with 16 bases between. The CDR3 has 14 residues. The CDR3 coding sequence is TGCGCCAGCAGCCAGGGGGTGGGGCCAGAGCCCCTCCACTTT. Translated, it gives CASSQGVGPEPLHF.

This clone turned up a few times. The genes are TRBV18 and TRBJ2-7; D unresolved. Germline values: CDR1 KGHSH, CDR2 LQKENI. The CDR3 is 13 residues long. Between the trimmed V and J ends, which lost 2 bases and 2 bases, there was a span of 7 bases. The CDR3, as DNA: TGTGCCAGCTCACCAGCGGCGGCCTACGAGCAGTACTTC. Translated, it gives CASSPAAAYEQYF. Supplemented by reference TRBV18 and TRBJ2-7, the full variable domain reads NAGVMQNPRHLVRRRGQEARLRCSPMKGHSHVYWYRQLPEEGLKFMVYLQKENIIDESGMPKERFSAEFPKEGPSILRIQQVVRGDSAAYFCASSPAAAYEQYFGPGTRLTVT.

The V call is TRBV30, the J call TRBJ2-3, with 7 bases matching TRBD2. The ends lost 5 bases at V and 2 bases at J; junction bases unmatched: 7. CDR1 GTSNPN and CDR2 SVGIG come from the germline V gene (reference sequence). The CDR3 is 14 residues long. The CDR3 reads CAWAWGGYTDTQYF. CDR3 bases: TGTGCCTGGGCTTGGGGGGGGTACACAGATACGCAGTATTTT.

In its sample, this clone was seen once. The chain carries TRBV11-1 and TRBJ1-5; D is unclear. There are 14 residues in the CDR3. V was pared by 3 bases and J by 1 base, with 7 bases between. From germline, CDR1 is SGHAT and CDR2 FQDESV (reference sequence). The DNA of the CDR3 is TGTGCCAGCAGCTTGATAGGGAGCAATCAGCCCCAGCATTTT. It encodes CASSLIGSNQPQHF.

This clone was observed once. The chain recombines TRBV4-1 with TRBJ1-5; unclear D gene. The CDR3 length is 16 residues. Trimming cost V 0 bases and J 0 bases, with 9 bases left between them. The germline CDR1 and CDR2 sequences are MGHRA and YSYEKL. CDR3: CASSQEPINSNQPQHF. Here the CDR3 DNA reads TGCGCCAGCAGCCAAGAGCCGATAAATAGCAATCAGCCCCAGCATTTT.

The CDR3 DNA reads TGTGCCAGCAGCCCATCAGCAGGGGAAGGTGGCTACACCTTC. Translation: CASSPSAGEGGYTF. The chain carries TRBV5-4 and TRBJ1-2, with a weak D call TRBD1 (6 bases). V lost 4 bases, J lost 7 bases, and 17 bases lay in between. The V gene's germline CDR1 is SGHNT and CDR2 YYREEE (reference sequence). The CDR3 runs to 14 residues.

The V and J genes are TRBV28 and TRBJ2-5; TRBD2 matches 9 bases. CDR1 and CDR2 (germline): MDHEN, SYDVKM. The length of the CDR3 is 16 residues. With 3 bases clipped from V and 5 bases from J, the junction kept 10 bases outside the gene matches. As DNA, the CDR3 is TGTGCCAGCAGTTTTTCCCAGCGGGGGGCCGGGGAGACCCAGTACTTC. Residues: CASSFSQRGAGETQYF.

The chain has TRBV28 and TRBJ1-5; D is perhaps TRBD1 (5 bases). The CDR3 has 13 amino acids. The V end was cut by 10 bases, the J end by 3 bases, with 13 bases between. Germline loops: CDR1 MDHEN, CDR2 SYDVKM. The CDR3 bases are TGTGCCAACTCGTTAGGGGTCAATCAGCCCCAGCATTTT. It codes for CANSLGVNQPQHF.

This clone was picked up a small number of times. The CDR3 region has the DNA TGTGCCAGCAGCTCTGGGACAGCAGGAGGCTACACCTTC. This gives the protein CASSSGTAGGYTF. The chain uses TRBV7-2 and TRBJ1-2, with 7 bases identical to TRBD1. This CDR3 has 13 amino acids. V gave up 4 bases and J gave up 8 bases; unmatched junction bases: 7. CDR1 and CDR2 from the germline V gene are SGHTA and FQGNSA.

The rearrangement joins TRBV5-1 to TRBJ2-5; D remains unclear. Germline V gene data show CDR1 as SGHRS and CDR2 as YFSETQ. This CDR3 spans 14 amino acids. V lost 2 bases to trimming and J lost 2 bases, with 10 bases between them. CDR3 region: CASSLGSAQETQYF. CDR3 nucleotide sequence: TGCGCCAGCAGCTTAGGAAGCGCTCAAGAGACCCAGTACTTC.

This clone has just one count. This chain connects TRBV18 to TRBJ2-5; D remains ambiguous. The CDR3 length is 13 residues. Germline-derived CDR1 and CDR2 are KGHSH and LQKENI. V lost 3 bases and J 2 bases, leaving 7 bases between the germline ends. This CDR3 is CASSPASQETQYF. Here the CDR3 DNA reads TGTGCCAGCTCACCGGCATCGCAAGAGACCCAGTACTTC.

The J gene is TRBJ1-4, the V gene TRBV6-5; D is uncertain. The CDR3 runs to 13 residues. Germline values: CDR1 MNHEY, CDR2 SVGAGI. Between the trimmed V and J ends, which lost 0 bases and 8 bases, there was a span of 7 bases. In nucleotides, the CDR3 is TGTGCCAGCAGTTACTCGAGAGAGGAAAAACTGTTTTTT. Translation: CASSYSREEKLFF.

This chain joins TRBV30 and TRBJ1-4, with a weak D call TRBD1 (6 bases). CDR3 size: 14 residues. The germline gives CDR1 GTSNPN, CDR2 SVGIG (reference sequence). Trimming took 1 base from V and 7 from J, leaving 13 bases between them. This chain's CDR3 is CAWSATGRGEKLFF. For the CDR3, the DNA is TGTGCCTGGAGTGCTACAGGGAGGGGTGAAAAACTGTTTTTT.

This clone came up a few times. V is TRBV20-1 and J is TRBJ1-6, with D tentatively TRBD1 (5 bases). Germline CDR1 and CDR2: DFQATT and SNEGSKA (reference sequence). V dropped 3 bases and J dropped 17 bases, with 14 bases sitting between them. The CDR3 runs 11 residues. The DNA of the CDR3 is TGCAGTGCTAGTTTTGGGGACCCCATCCACTTT. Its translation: CSASFGDPIHF.

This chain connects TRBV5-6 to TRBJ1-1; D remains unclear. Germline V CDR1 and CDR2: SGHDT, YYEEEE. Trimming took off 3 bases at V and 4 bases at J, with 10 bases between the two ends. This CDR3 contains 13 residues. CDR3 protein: CASSSRVGTEAFF. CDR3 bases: TGTGCCAGCAGCTCGCGGGTGGGCACTGAAGCTTTCTTT. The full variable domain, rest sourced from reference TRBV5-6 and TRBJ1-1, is DAGVTQSPTHLIKTRGQQVTLRCSPKSGHDTVSWYQQALGQGPQFIFQYYEEEERQRGNFPDRFSGHQFPNYSSELNVNALLLGDSALYLCASSSRVGTEAFFGQGTRLTVV.

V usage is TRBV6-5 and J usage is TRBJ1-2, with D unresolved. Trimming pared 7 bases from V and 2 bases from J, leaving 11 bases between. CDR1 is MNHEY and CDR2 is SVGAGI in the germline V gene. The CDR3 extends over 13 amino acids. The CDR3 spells CASTPGPNYGYTF. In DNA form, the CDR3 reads TGTGCCAGCACCCCGGGTCCCAACTATGGCTACACCTTC.

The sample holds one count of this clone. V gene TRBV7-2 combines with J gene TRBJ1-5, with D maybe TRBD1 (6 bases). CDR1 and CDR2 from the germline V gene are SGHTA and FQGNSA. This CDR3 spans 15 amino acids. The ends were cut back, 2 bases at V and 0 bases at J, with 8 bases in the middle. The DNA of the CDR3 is TGTGCCAGCAGCTTACGGACAGATAGCAATCAGCCCCAGCATTTT. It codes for CASSLRTDSNQPQHF.

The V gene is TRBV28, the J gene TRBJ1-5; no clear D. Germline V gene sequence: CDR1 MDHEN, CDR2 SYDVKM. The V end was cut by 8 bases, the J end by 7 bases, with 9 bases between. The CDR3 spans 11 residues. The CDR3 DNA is TGTGCCAGCGGTATCAGCCAGCCCCAGCATTTT. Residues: CASGISQPQHF.